These 26 T cell receptor beta chains were all obtained from the same sample, sequenced in a study of CD8+ T cells in alopecia areata. RNA, once extracted, was reverse transcribed into cDNA for use as the sequencing template. Repertoires were generated with immunoSEQ multiplex PCR, while TCRdb's copy carries only in-frame clones and drops some. This sample has about 13,000 clones, with over 55% found just once. Peripheral blood and lesional scalp punch biopsies came from alopecia areata patients. Material: skin, obtained at week 0. The source of these receptors is a human donor with alopecia areata.

This clone was seen more than once but under ten times. This chain joins TRBV2 and TRBJ2-5, with unresolved D. Deletions cut 5 bases from V and 3 bases from J, with 13 bases between. Germline values: CDR1 SNHLY, CDR2 FYNNEI. The CDR3 length is 14 residues. CDR3 region: CASSYGPFEETQYF. CDR3 coding DNA: TGTGCCAGCAGTTATGGCCCTTTCGAAGAGACCCAGTACTTC. The whole variable domain, remainder taken from reference TRBV2 and TRBJ2-5, is EPEVTQTPSHQVTQMGQEVILRCVPISNHLYFYWYRQILGQKVEFLVSFYNNEISEKSEIFDDQFSVERPDGSNFTLKIRSTKLEDSAMYFCASSYGPFEETQYFGPGTRLLVL.

The rearrangement uses TRBV27 and TRBJ1-1; D possibly corresponds to TRBD1 (5 bases). This CDR3 spans 14 amino acids. Germline values: CDR1 MNHEY, CDR2 SMNVEV (reference sequence). Deletions cut 3 bases from V and 0 bases from J, with 8 bases between. The CDR3 bases are TGTGCCAGCAGTTTTATAGGGGTGAACACTGAAGCTTTCTTT. It codes for CASSFIGVNTEAFF.

This sequence joins TRBV28 and TRBJ1-1, with 8 bases matching TRBD1. The germline gives CDR1 MDHEN, CDR2 SYDVKM. This CDR3 region has 15 residues. Losses at the gene ends were 2 bases for V and 2 bases for J; bases not matched to a gene: 4. CDR3 sequence reads: CASSLPQGANTEAFF. CDR3 DNA: TGTGCCAGCAGTTTACCCCAGGGGGCTAACACTGAAGCTTTCTTT.

This clone has a handful of counts. The chain recombines TRBV2 with TRBJ1-5; tentative D call: TRBD1 (5 bases). The CDR3 contains 14 residues. From germline, CDR1 is SNHLY and CDR2 FYNNEI. The V end lost 4 bases, the J end lost 7 bases, and 14 bases lay between the germline ends. The CDR3 spells CASSVEQGGQPQHF. In nucleotides, the CDR3 is TGTGCCAGCAGTGTGGAGCAGGGTGGCCAGCCCCAGCATTTT. Based on the CDR3 plus reference TRBV2 and TRBJ1-5, the full variable domain is EPEVTQTPSHQVTQMGQEVILRCVPISNHLYFYWYRQILGQKVEFLVSFYNNEISEKSEIFDDQFSVERPDGSNFTLKIRSTKLEDSAMYFCASSVEQGGQPQHFGDGTRLSIL.

The gene calls are TRBV6-1 and TRBJ1-6; no clear D gene. Germline loops: CDR1 MNHNS, CDR2 SASEGT. This CDR3 has 12 residues. V was trimmed by 8 bases and J by 10 bases, leaving 12 bases between them. CDR3 protein: CASSNLLSPLHF. In nucleotides, the CDR3 is TGTGCCAGCTCGAATCTCTTATCACCCCTCCACTTT.

The chain employs TRBV7-9 and TRBJ1-6, with D possibly being TRBD1 (5 bases). V lost 4 bases, J lost 5 bases, and 12 bases lay in between. CDR3 length: 15 residues. Germline values: CDR1 SEHNR, CDR2 FQNEAQ (reference sequence). In DNA, the CDR3 is TGTGCCAGCAGCTCGCAGGGTCCTGATAATTCACCCCTCCACTTT. It translates to CASSSQGPDNSPLHF.

The rearrangement links TRBV28 to TRBJ2-5; TRBD1 or TRBD2 may be the D gene (6 bases each). Germline CDR1 reads MDHEN; CDR2 reads SYDVKM. The CDR3 extends over 16 amino acids. Trimming shortened V by 8 bases and J by 5 bases, and 24 bases separated the two germline ends. The CDR3 region is CASLASGALQGETQYF. CDR3 coding DNA: TGTGCCAGCCTTGCCTCGGGGGCACTCCAGGGGGAGACCCAGTACTTC.

This clone was observed a single time. V usage is TRBV2 and J usage is TRBJ1-2, with D possibly TRBD1 on 6 matching bases. This CDR3 spans 11 amino acids. V was clipped by 6 bases and J by 6 bases, with 8 bases between them. CDR1 SNHLY and CDR2 FYNNEI come from the germline V gene. The chain's CDR3 is CASSRQDGYTF. The CDR3, as DNA: TGTGCCAGCAGCAGACAGGATGGCTACACCTTC.

The V call is TRBV6-1, the J call TRBJ2-7; no definite D call. The germline CDR1 and CDR2 sequences are MNHNS and SASEGT. V lost 5 bases and J lost 3, with 5 bases in between. This CDR3 spans 11 amino acids. The CDR3 region is CASSPYYEQYF. The CDR3 DNA reads as TGTGCCAGCAGTCCCTACTACGAGCAGTACTTC.

This chain connects TRBV5-8 to TRBJ2-2, with D tentatively TRBD2 (5 bases). The CDR3 extends over 16 amino acids. CDR1 is SGHTS, CDR2 YDEGEE, per germline. V lost 4 bases and J 4 bases, leaving 17 bases between the germline ends. CDR3 DNA sequence: TGTGCCAGCAGCCCTCCAGGCGCGGGCCGCACCGGGGAGCTGTTTTTT. Its protein product is CASSPPGAGRTGELFF.

The CDR3 protein is CASSDGTSGGAEDTQYF. As DNA, the CDR3 is TGTGCCAGCAGCGATGGGACTAGCGGGGGGGCCGAAGATACGCAGTATTTT. J is TRBJ2-3 and V is TRBV9; 16 bases agree with TRBD2. With 3 bases clipped from V and 5 bases from J, the junction kept 6 bases outside the gene matches. The CDR3 is 17 residues long. Germline lookup yields CDR1 SGDLS and CDR2 YYNGEE.

The chain carries TRBV7-9 and TRBJ2-7, with TRBD2 identical over 8 bases. The trim removed 4 bases at V and 3 bases at J, leaving 5 bases unmatched. Germline assignment: CDR1 SEHNR and CDR2 FQNEAQ (reference sequence). This CDR3 contains 14 residues. CDR3 residues: CASSSGRGGYEQYF. CDR3 DNA sequence: TGTGCCAGCAGCTCCGGACGGGGGGGCTACGAGCAGTACTTC.

V usage is TRBV21-1 and J usage is TRBJ2-7; TRBD2 was called by the table and not checked on the DNA. TRBV21-1 is given as a pseudogene. The CDR3 extends over 16 amino acids. The CDR3 reads CASSKPELPSSYEQYF. The CDR3 DNA reads TGTGCCAGCAGCAAACCCGAGTTGCCTAGCTCCTACGAGCAGTACTTC.

V is TRBV7-8 and J is TRBJ2-7; 7 bases match TRBD1. V was pared by 5 bases and J by 2 bases, with 6 bases of the junction left unmatched. Germline assignment: CDR1 SGHVS and CDR2 FQNEAQ. This CDR3 is 14 amino acids long. The CDR3 region is CASSPLQGPYEQYF. CDR3 coding DNA: TGTGCCAGCAGCCCCTTACAGGGGCCCTACGAGCAGTACTTC. Combining the CDR3 with reference TRBV7-8 and TRBJ2-7 gives the whole variable domain GAGVSQSPRYKVAKRGQDVALRCDPISGHVSLFWYQQALGQGPEFLTYFQNEAQLDKSGLPSDRFFAERPEGSVSTLKIQRTQQEDSAVYLCASSPLQGPYEQYFGPGTRLTVT.

The chain employs TRBV7-9 and TRBJ1-4; D not resolved. This CDR3 is 16 amino acids long. The V end was cut by 5 bases, the J end by 0 bases, with 13 bases between. CDR1 SEHNR and CDR2 FQNEAQ come from the germline V gene (reference sequence). The CDR3 coding sequence is TGTGCCAGCAGCCTTTTTATTAAGGCAACTAATGAAAAACTGTTTTTT. Translating it yields CASSLFIKATNEKLFF.

The V gene is TRBV14, the J gene TRBJ1-6, with D unresolved. Deletions cut 3 bases from V and 10 bases from J, with 13 bases between. The CDR3 spans 14 residues. CDR1 is SGHDN and CDR2 is FVKESK in the germline V gene. CDR3 amino acids: CASSQERWRSPLHF. DNA for the CDR3: TGTGCCAGCAGCCAGGAGAGGTGGAGATCACCCCTCCACTTT.

The chain is built from TRBV18 and TRBJ2-6, with 8 bases that match TRBD1. The V gene end was trimmed by 6 bases and the J gene end by 0 bases; junction bases not matched to a gene: 1. This CDR3 is 15 amino acids long. The germline V gene encodes CDR1 KGHSH and CDR2 LQKENI. The CDR3 nucleotides are TGTGCCAGCTCCACAGGGGGCTCTGGGGCCAACGTCCTGACTTTC. It yields the protein CASSTGGSGANVLTF. Full variable domain (outside the CDR3, taken from reference TRBV18 and TRBJ2-6): NAGVMQNPRHLVRRRGQEARLRCSPMKGHSHVYWYRQLPEEGLKFMVYLQKENIIDESGMPKERFSAEFPKEGPSILRIQQVVRGDSAAYFCASSTGGSGANVLTFGAGSRLTVL.

The rearrangement uses TRBV12-5 and TRBJ2-2; the match to TRBD1 covers 10 bases. In germline, CDR1 is LGHNT, CDR2 FRNRAP. J was trimmed by 7 bases and V by 2 bases; bases with no gene match: 4. The CDR3 totals 15 residues. CDR3 coding DNA: TGTGCTAGTGGTTTGAGACAGGGGGCGTTCGGGGAGCTGTTTTTT. Protein: CASGLRQGAFGELFF.

V is TRBV6-5 and J is TRBJ1-2, with TRBD1 as a possible D gene (6 bases). The CDR3 has 13 amino acids. The V gene lost 1 base and the J gene lost 8 bases, with 11 bases spanning the gap. The V gene's germline CDR1 is MNHEY and CDR2 SVGAGI. The CDR3 DNA reads TGTGCCAGCAGTTACTTCGGGGGCCACGGCTACACCTTC. Protein sequence: CASSYFGGHGYTF.

This chain joins TRBV19 and TRBJ2-1, with 8 positions matching TRBD1. The CDR3 totals 14 residues. V gave up 5 bases and J gave up 7 bases; unmatched junction bases: 7. CDR1 LNHDA and CDR2 SQIVND come from the germline V gene (reference sequence). The CDR3 here is CASSQGALGNEQFF. The CDR3 region has the DNA TGTGCCAGTAGTCAGGGGGCTCTAGGGAATGAGCAGTTCTTC.

V and J are TRBV6-1 and TRBJ2-2, with D possibly matching TRBD2 (6 bases). Germline CDR1 reads MNHNS; CDR2 reads SASEGT. Trimming shortened V by 4 bases and J by 6 bases, and 12 bases separated the two germline ends. The length of the CDR3 is 14 residues. CDR3 coding DNA: TGTGCCAGCAGTGCGGTGGGGGGTGCCGGGGAGCTGTTTTTT. As protein: CASSAVGGAGELFF.

The rearrangement links TRBV7-2 to TRBJ2-1; 9 nucleotides agree with TRBD1. This CDR3 has 13 residues. Germline CDR1 reads SGHTA; CDR2 reads FQGNSA. V shed 5 bases, J shed 10 bases, and the junction held 6 bases outside the gene matches. The chain's CDR3 is CASSQGTGKEQFF. The CDR3 nucleotides are TGTGCCAGCAGCCAAGGGACAGGGAAGGAGCAGTTCTTC.

The chain joins TRBV7-9 to TRBJ2-5, with no clear D. The CDR3 is made up of 15 amino acids. CDR1 and CDR2 (germline): SEHNR, FQNEAQ (reference sequence). Trimming took 1 base from V and 5 from J, leaving 14 bases between them. CDR3 nucleotide sequence: TGTGCCAGCAGCTTAGAAGGCGGTGCCGCCGAGACCCAGTACTTC. It encodes CASSLEGGAAETQYF.

V gene TRBV7-2 combines with J gene TRBJ2-2; D unclear. Trimming cost V 5 bases and J 1 base, with 14 bases left between them. This CDR3 region has 16 residues. Germline V gene data show CDR1 as SGHTA and CDR2 as FQGNSA. CDR3 amino acids: CASSPTWAGNTGELFF. The CDR3, as DNA: TGTGCCAGCAGCCCCACCTGGGCAGGGAACACCGGGGAGCTGTTTTTT.

This chain uses TRBV7-2 with TRBJ2-7, with TRBD2 matching over 11 bases. The junction had 9 bases not matched to a gene; V was cut back by 5 bases and J by 3 bases. CDR3 size: 16 residues. Germline V CDR1 and CDR2: SGHTA, FQGNSA. For the CDR3, the DNA is TGTGCCAGCAGCAGATCTAGCGGGGGGAAGGACTACGAGCAGTACTTC. As protein: CASSRSSGGKDYEQYF.

This chain joins TRBV2 and TRBJ2-3; 7 bases map to TRBD1. Looked up from germline, CDR1 is SNHLY and CDR2 is FYNNEI. The CDR3 spans 15 residues. After removal of 5 bases from V and 0 bases from J, the junction contained 5 bases not matched to a gene. The CDR3 DNA follows: TGTGCCAGCAGTATAACAGGGGCTAGCACAGATACGCAGTATTTT. Translated: CASSITGASTDTQYF.